This section outlines one TCR beta chain sequence together with its context. The data were obtained in a study of CXCR3-negative and CXCR3-positive naive CD8 T cells. The wider study: TRB reads totalled about 140 million, about 1.5 +/- 0.3 million per library.

This CDR3 is built from 15 residues. From germline, CDR1 is SEHNR and CDR2 FQNEAQ (reference sequence). The libraries of TRB cDNA were constructed through 5' RACE using UMI labels. TCRdb reprocessed the 5' RACE reads and stores each CDR3 protein as one record, lacking DNA. The table gives some 67,000 distinct CDR3 sequences; the top ten clones make up roughly 1.5% of it. The TCR originated in a human donor in good health. Some clones in this sample may be carry-over from other donors' samples. This chain connects TRBV7-9 to TRBJ2-7. What was sequenced was naive CXCR3- CD8+ T cells from blood. Specified subset: CD45RO-CCR7+CD27+CD95- naive CD8+ T cells lacking CXCR3 (TNR3-). CDR3 amino acids: CASSSRLTHSYEQYF.